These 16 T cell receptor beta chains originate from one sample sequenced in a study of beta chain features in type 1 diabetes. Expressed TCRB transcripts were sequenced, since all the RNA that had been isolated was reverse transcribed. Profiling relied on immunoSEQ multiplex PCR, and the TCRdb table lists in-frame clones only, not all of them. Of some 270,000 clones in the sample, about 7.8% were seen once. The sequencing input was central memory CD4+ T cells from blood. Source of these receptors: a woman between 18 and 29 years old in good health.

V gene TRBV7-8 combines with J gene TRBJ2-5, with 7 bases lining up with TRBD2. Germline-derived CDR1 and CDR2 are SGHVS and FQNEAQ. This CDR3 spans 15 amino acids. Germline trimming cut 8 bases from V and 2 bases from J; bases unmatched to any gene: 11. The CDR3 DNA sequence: TGTGCCAGCGGAAGCGGGCTAGCGGCACAAGAGACCCAGTACTTC. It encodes CASGSGLAAQETQYF.

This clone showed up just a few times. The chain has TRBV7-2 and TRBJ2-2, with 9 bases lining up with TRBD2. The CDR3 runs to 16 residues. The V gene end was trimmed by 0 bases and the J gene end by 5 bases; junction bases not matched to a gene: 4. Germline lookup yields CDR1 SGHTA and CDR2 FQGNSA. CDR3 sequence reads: CASSLALLAGTGELFF. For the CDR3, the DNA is TGTGCCAGCAGCTTAGCCTTACTAGCGGGTACCGGGGAGCTGTTTTTT. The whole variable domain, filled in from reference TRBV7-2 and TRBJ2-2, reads GAGVSQSPSNKVTEKGKDVELRCDPISGHTALYWYRQSLGQGLEFLIYFQGNSAPDKSGLPSDRFSAERTGGSVSTLTIQRTQQEDSAVYLCASSLALLAGTGELFFGEGSRLTVL.

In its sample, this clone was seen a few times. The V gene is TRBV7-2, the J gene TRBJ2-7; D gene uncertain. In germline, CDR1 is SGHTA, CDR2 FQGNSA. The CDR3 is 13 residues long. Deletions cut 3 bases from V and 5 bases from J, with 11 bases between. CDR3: CASSLALRNEQYF. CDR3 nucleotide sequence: TGTGCCAGCAGCTTGGCTCTCAGGAACGAGCAGTACTTC.

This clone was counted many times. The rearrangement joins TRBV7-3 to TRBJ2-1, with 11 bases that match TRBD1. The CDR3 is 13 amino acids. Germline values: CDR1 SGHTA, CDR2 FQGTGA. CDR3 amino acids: CASGDRGSNEQFF. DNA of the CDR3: TGTGCTAGCGGGGACAGGGGGTCCAATGAGCAGTTCTTC.

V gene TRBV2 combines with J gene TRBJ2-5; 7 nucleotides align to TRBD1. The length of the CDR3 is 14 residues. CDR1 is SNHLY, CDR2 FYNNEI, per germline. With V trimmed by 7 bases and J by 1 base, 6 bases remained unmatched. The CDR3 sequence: CASTGTAIQETQYF. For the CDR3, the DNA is TGTGCCAGCACCGGGACAGCAATCCAAGAGACCCAGTACTTC.

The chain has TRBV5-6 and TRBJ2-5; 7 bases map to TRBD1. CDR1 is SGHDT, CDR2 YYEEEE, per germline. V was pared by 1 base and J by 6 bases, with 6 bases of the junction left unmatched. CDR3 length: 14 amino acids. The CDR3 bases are TGTGCCAGCAGCTTGCGACAGGGAATACAGACCCAGTACTTC. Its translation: CASSLRQGIQTQYF.

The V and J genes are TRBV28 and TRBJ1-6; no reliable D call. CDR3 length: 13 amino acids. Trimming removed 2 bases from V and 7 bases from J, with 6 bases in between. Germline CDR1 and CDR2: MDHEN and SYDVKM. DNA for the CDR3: TGTGCCAGCAGTTTAGGGTTAAATTCACCCCTCCACTTT. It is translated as CASSLGLNSPLHF. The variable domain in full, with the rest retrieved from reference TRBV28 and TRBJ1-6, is DVKVTQSSRYLVKRTGEKVFLECVQDMDHENMFWYRQDPGLGLRLIYFSYDVKMKEKGDIPEGYSVSREKKERFSLILESASTNQTSMYLCASSLGLNSPLHFGNGTRLTVT.

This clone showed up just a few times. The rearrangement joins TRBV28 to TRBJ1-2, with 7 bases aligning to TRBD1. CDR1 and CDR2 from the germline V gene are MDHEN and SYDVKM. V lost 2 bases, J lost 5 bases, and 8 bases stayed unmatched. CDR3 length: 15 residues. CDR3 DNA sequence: TGTGCCAGCAGTTTACCCGGACAGGATCTATATGGCTACACCTTC. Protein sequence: CASSLPGQDLYGYTF.

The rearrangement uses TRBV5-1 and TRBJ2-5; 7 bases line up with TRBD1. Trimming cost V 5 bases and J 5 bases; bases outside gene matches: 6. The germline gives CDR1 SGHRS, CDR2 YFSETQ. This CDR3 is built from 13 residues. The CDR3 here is CASRPQGLETQYF. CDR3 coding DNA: TGCGCCAGCAGACCACAGGGGTTGGAGACCCAGTACTTC.

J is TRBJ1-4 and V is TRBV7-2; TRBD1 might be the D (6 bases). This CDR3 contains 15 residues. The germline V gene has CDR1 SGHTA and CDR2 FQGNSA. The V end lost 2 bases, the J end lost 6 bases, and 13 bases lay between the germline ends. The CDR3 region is CASSLMGAGDEKLFF. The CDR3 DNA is TGTGCCAGCAGCTTAATGGGGGCTGGGGATGAAAAACTGTTTTTT.

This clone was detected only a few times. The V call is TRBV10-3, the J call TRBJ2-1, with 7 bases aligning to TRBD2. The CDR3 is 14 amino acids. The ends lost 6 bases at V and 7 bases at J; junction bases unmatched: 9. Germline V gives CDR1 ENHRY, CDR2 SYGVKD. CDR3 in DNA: TGTGCCATCAGGGGACTATTATCATCTAATGAGCAGTTCTTC. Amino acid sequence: CAIRGLLSSNEQFF.

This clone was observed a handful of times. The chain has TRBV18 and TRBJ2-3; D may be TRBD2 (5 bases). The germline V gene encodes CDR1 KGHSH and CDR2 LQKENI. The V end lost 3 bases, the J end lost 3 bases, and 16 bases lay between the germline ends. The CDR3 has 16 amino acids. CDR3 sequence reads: CASSPNPDPGTDTQYF. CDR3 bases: TGTGCCAGCTCACCTAACCCGGACCCGGGAACAGATACGCAGTATTTT.

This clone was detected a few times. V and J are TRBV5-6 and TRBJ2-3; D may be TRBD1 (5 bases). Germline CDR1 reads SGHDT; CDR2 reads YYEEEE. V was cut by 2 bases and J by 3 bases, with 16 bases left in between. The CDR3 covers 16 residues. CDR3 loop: CASSFRRVQGTDTQYF. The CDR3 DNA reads TGTGCCAGCAGCTTCAGGAGAGTTCAGGGTACAGATACGCAGTATTTT.

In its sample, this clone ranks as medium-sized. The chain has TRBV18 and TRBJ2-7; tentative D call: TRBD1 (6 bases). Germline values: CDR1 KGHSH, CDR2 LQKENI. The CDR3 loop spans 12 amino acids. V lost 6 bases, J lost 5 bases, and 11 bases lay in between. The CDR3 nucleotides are TGTGCCAGCTCTCCGACAGGTAACGAGCAGTACTTC. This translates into CASSPTGNEQYF.

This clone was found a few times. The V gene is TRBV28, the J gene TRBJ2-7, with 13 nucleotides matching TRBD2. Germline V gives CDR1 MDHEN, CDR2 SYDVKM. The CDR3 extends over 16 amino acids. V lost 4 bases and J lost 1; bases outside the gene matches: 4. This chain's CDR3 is CASSSLAGGLSYEQYV. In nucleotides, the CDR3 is TGTGCCAGCAGTTCACTAGCGGGGGGGCTATCCTACGAGCAGTACGTC.

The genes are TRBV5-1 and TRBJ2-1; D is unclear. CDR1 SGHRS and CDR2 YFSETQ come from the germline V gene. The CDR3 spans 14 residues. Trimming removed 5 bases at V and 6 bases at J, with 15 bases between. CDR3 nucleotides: TGCGCCAGCAGACGTGACTCGGCGAGCAATGAGCAGTTCTTC. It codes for CASRRDSASNEQFF.